One sample yielded the 2 T cell receptor beta chains listed below, sequenced in a study of T cells after posttransplantation cyclophosphamide (TCRdb year 2016). The library was built by means of the immunoSEQ multiplex PCR assay. TCRdb stores this immuneACCESS table with in-frame sequences only. Part of the clones is absent; in the studies checked, under half of the shortfall reflects unresolved V genes, and no reason is known for the rest. The sample has tens of thousands of clones on record, more than 70% of them singletons. The ten largest clones capture 6.5% to 9.5% of the sample. The treatment or condition label on this specimen signifies: high-dose cyclophosphamide on days +3 and +4 as single-agent GVHD prophylaxis. For conditioning, the PTCy patients got busulfan and fludarabine, then a related or unrelated marrow graft, followed by cyclophosphamide on days +3 and +4. Sequenced here: CD4+ T cells sorted from blood, sampled roughly 2,000 days after a stem cell transplant with posttransplant cyclophosphamide. These receptors were collected from a female patient in her forties or fifties who received an allogeneic stem cell transplant from a related donor, was CMV-positive, and had no GVHD. Once a transplant has taken place, some T cells may be donor derived.

This clone was counted only a few times. The chain is built from TRBV10-1 and TRBJ2-7; 9 positions agree with TRBD1. The germline CDR1 and CDR2 sequences are WNHNN and SYGVQD (reference sequence). The CDR3 has 16 residues. V lost 6 bases, J lost 3 bases, and 12 bases stayed unmatched. The CDR3 DNA reads as TGCGCCAGCAGAGACATCAACAGGGGGCTAAGCTACGAGCAGTACTTC. Translation: CASRDINRGLSYEQYF.

V and J are TRBV5-1 and TRBJ2-3; 14 nucleotides align to TRBD2. V lost 10 bases and J lost 4; bases outside the gene matches: 5. This CDR3 has 14 amino acids. CDR1 and CDR2 (germline): SGHRS, YFSETQ. CDR3 bases: TGCGCCTCCATGACTAGCGGGGGGGCAGATACGCAGTATTTT. Its protein is CASMTSGGADTQYF.